Shown below are 11 T cell receptor beta chains from a single sample sequenced in a study of blood T cell repertoires in COVID-19. Measured with immunoSEQ multiplex PCR; TCRdb has only the in-frame clones, and not every one. The sample holds roughly 180,000 clones, about 82% seen once. What was sequenced was peripheral blood. The receptors here all came from a woman aged 30 to 39 with acute or convalescent COVID-19.

In its sample, this clone was seen once. CDR3 nucleotides: TGCGCCAGCAGCTCGCTGAGCAGGGGGGTCAACGAGCAGTACTTC. Translated: CASSSLSRGVNEQYF. The V gene is TRBV5-1, the J gene TRBJ2-7, with a weak D call TRBD1 (7 bases). V lost 3 bases and J 5 bases, leaving 18 bases between the germline ends. This CDR3 has 15 amino acids. Germline loops: CDR1 SGHRS, CDR2 YFSETQ.

The V gene is TRBV29-1, the J gene TRBJ1-2; D gene uncertain. V was trimmed by 3 bases and J by 6 bases, leaving 11 bases between them. There are 12 residues in the CDR3. Germline V gene sequence: CDR1 SQVTM, CDR2 ANQGSEA. DNA for the CDR3: TGCAGCGTTGATTCGCGGGCTCATGGCTACACCTTC. Translated: CSVDSRAHGYTF.

This chain's CDR3 is CASTSGGSFSEQFF. DNA for the CDR3: TGTGCCAGCACCTCTGGCGGGAGTTTTAGTGAGCAGTTCTTC. The chain recombines TRBV6-6 with TRBJ2-1, with TRBD2 matching over 7 bases. CDR3 length: 14 residues. J was trimmed by 9 bases and V by 7 bases; bases with no gene match: 12. Germline V CDR1 and CDR2: MNHNY, SVGAGI (reference sequence).

V usage is TRBV7-7 and J usage is TRBJ1-4, with D possibly being TRBD1 (6 bases). The CDR3 runs 15 residues. V was cut by 1 base and J by 7 bases, with 13 bases left in between. CDR1 SSHAT and CDR2 FNYEAQ come from the germline V gene (reference sequence). CDR3 residues: CASSLGTGRGEKLFF. The CDR3 DNA reads as TGTGCCAGCAGCTTAGGTACAGGGCGAGGTGAAAAACTGTTTTTT.

The chain has TRBV6-2 or TRBV6-3 and TRBJ2-5; 8 bases match TRBD1. V dropped 6 bases and J dropped 5; count of bases not matched to a gene: 8. This CDR3 spans 14 amino acids. The germline gives CDR1 MNHEY, CDR2 SVGEGT. Here the CDR3 DNA reads TGTGCCAGCAGCCCCAGGGGGCTCCCGGAGACCCAGTACTTC. This gives the protein CASSPRGLPETQYF.

The V and J genes are TRBV6-6 and TRBJ2-1; 7 nucleotides match TRBD1. This CDR3 is built from 15 residues. The germline V gene has CDR1 MNHNY and CDR2 SVGAGI (reference sequence). The J segment lost 7 bases and the V segment lost 2 bases, leaving 8 bases of the junction unmatched. In nucleotides, the CDR3 is TGTGCCAGCAGTTACGCACAGGGGAGTAGGAATGAGCAGTTCTTC. Its translation: CASSYAQGSRNEQFF.

V usage is TRBV5-1 and J usage is TRBJ1-1, with a weak D call TRBD1 (6 bases). V was pared by 4 bases and J by 5 bases, with 12 bases between. The CDR3 runs 13 residues. The germline gives CDR1 SGHRS, CDR2 YFSETQ. CDR3 bases: TGCGCCAGCAGCCCACAGGGTATGACTGAAGCTTTCTTT. This encodes CASSPQGMTEAFF.

The sample holds one count of this clone. The chain uses TRBV11-2 and TRBJ1-1, with D possibly being TRBD1 (5 bases). Trimming removed 3 bases from V and 7 bases from J, with 18 bases in between. This CDR3 has 15 amino acids. From germline, CDR1 is SGHAT and CDR2 FQNNGV. The CDR3 is CASSFPWGSGDEAFF. The CDR3, as DNA: TGTGCCAGCAGCTTCCCCTGGGGCTCGGGAGATGAAGCTTTCTTT. The whole variable domain, remainder taken from reference TRBV11-2 and TRBJ1-1, is EAGVAQSPRYKIIEKRQSVAFWCNPISGHATLYWYQQILGQGPKLLIQFQNNGVVDDSQLPKDRFSAERLKGVDSTLKIQPAKLEDSAVYLCASSFPWGSGDEAFFGQGTRLTVV.

This chain connects TRBV5-1 to TRBJ1-6; TRBD1 is a possible D gene (6 bases). Germline V gene lookup returns CDR1 SGHRS and CDR2 YFSETQ. This CDR3 is built from 16 residues. Trimming pared 0 bases from V and 4 bases from J, leaving 11 bases between. The CDR3 DNA follows: TGCGCCAGCAGCTTGGAGGGCAGGGGTTATAATTCACCCCTCCACTTT. It yields the protein CASSLEGRGYNSPLHF.

J is TRBJ2-6 and V is TRBV3-1 (or the pseudogene TRBV3-2), with TRBD2 matching 10 bases. Germline CDR1 is LGHDT and CDR2 is YNNKEL (reference sequence). Unmatched junction bases numbered 0, after V lost 4 bases and J lost 0 bases. This CDR3 region has 16 residues. CDR3 region: CASSLAGGSGANVLTF. The CDR3 DNA follows: TGTGCCAGCAGCCTAGCGGGGGGCTCTGGGGCCAACGTCCTGACTTTC.

The chain couples TRBV7-8 to TRBJ1-6; D gene unclear. In germline, CDR1 is SGHVS, CDR2 FQNEAQ. This CDR3 has 15 residues. Trimming cost V 2 bases and J 6 bases, with 11 bases left between them. The CDR3 DNA sequence: TGTGCCAGCAGCTTAAGAGAGGTGCCTAATTCACCCCTCCACTTT. It specifies CASSLREVPNSPLHF. Together with reference TRBV7-8 and TRBJ1-6, the CDR3 gives the full variable domain: GAGVSQSPRYKVAKRGQDVALRCDPISGHVSLFWYQQALGQGPEFLTYFQNEAQLDKSGLPSDRFFAERPEGSVSTLKIQRTQQEDSAVYLCASSLREVPNSPLHFGNGTRLTVT.